This T cell receptor (beta chain) was found in a study of T-cell memory formation after mild COVID-19 (TCRdb year 2021). Broadly, across the study: TCR sequence clusters from the two donors were largely donor specific. The cohort was made up of two young adult volunteers, one female and one male, who were previously healthy. In two donors, T-cell clones that expanded and contracted after mild COVID-19 were followed by sequencing TCRalpha and TCRbeta repertoires longitudinally. Broad study findings and their caveats: Only a couple of mild cases were covered in the study, and larger cohorts including severe cases with pre-infection samples were considered necessary. Whether the second-wave clones peaking on day 37 were SARS-CoV-2 specific was not confirmed. Balanced CD4/CD8 phenotypes were observed for clones contracting from day 15 to 85, whereas a bias towards CD4+ was observed for a second wave of clones expanding from day 15 to 37. Contracting CD4+ clones were found mainly in CM and EM memory subsets, while CD8+ clones were enriched in EMRA. The detection of some responding clones in pre-infection memory suggests that pre-existing cross-reactive memory T cells joined the SARS-CoV-2 response.

Ficoll-Paque density gradient centrifugation was the method used to isolate PBMCs. Reads for this sample came from an Illumina NovaSeq 6000. TCRalpha and TCRbeta cDNA libraries were constructed by 5'RACE with constant-segment primers, with sample barcodes and unique molecular identifiers being introduced. RNA was extracted from every sample with Trizol reagent. The libraries were amplified in two PCR steps, and the second step added a second sample barcode and Illumina TruSeq adapters. Sequencing of libraries was performed on an Illumina NovaSeq with 2 x 150 bp paired-end reads. The authors processed their data as follows. Reads were demultiplexed and collapsed into UMI-guided consensus sequences with migec v1.2.7. With mixcr v2.1.11, UMI consensuses were aligned to TRA and TRB V and J templates and assembled into clonotypes. Clonotypes were classified as expanded or contracted when called significant by both edgeR and NoisET, with noise models trained on biological replicates. For edgeR calls, the cutoffs were a false discovery rate-adjusted p below 0.01 and a log2 fold-change threshold of 1. As an exploratory analysis of dynamics, max-normalized trajectories of the 1000 most abundant clonotypes were examined by PCA with hierarchical clustering. Separately sequenced CD4+ and CD8+ repertoires were used to assign the CD4 or CD8 phenotype of responding clones. TCRdb itself trimmed the public reads at Q25 with fastp, ran MiXCR and retained productive beta chains. Rows merge per CDR3 protein into single entries with the most common DNA and genes. V and J calls and clone size were set by TCRdb, not the authors. Present in this sample are fewer than 250,000 distinct CDR3 sequences, more than 9% of which were seen just once. Together, the top ten hold roughly 3.2% of the sample.

With regard to this clonotype: There is no known antigen for this receptor. No base qualities exist here, and no much larger clone lies one base off it.

From cysteine to phenylalanine, the CDR3 is 16 amino acids long. Only CDR3 DNA is held: 48 bases, read in frame from base 1. The germline V and J ends show losses of 6 bases and 3 bases respectively, and no gene match explains 8 bases of the junction. The V and J segments used are TRBV23-1 and TRBJ2-2, with 9 bases matching TRBD1. TRBV23-1 is identified as an open reading frame with a role that is uncertain. Sequencing was done on a sample of PBMCs or a T cell subset sorted from them (not recorded which). This clonotype originated in a man younger than 35 who had mild COVID-19 (a few samples of this study predate the infection). The sample titles of this study are shuffled in the database, so cell type and time point are left out; the donor was told from shared clones. The DNA sequence is TGCGCCAGCAGACCACAGGGGGCCGTGTACACCGGGGAGCTGTTTTTT. This sequence encodes CASRPQGAVYTGELFF.